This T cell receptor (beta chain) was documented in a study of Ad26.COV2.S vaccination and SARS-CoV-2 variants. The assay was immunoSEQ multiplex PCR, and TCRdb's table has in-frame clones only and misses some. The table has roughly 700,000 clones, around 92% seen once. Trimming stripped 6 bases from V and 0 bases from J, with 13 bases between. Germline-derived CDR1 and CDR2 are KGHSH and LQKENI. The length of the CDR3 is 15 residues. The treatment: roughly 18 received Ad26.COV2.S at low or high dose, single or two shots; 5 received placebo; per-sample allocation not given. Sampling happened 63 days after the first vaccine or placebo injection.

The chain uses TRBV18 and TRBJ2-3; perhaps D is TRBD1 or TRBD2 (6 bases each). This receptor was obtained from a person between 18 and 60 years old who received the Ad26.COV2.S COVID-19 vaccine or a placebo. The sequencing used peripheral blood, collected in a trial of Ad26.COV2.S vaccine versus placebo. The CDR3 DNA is TGTGCCAGCTCCATCTTGGGGGGCAGCACAGATACGCAGTATTTT. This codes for CASSILGGSTDTQYF.